The 12 T cell receptor beta chains below all came from one sample that was sequenced in a study of T cell changes during pregnancy in multiple sclerosis. The data were produced by immunoSEQ multiplex PCR, yet TCRdb's version contains in-frame clones alone and is incomplete. The top ten clones hold 3% to 3.5% of a sample with approximately 100,000 clones, 75% to 95% of them seen once. The sequences come from peripheral blood, collected in the second trimester of pregnancy. The receptors derive from a female donor with multiple sclerosis, enrolled in a pregnancy study.

The chain recombines TRBV6-1 with TRBJ2-5, with D possibly TRBD2 on 6 matching bases. There are 11 residues in the CDR3. Deletions cut 7 bases from V and 13 bases from J, with 16 bases between. Germline-derived CDR1 and CDR2 are MNHNS and SASEGT. CDR3 DNA sequence: TGTGCCAGCAAGCTTAGCGGACGGTGGTACTTC. As protein: CASKLSGRWYF.

This clone was detected only once. The chain carries TRBV11-2 and TRBJ2-5; D is unresolved. From germline, CDR1 is SGHAT and CDR2 FQNNGV. This CDR3 comprises 13 residues. The germline V and J ends were trimmed by 1 base and 1 base, with 4 bases remaining between them. As DNA, the CDR3 is TGTGCCAGCAGCTTAGCCTCCCAAGAGACCCAGTACTTC. Protein: CASSLASQETQYF.

The chain carries TRBV5-6 and TRBJ2-1; D not resolved. The CDR3 has 13 residues. Trimming pared 3 bases from V and 5 bases from J, leaving 9 bases between. Germline CDR1 is SGHDT and CDR2 is YYEEEE. CDR3 protein: CASSSPNNNEQFF. CDR3 sequence (DNA): TGTGCCAGCAGCTCTCCTAATAACAATGAGCAGTTCTTC.

This clone appeared a single time. The CDR3 DNA follows: TGTGCCAGCAGTTTTTCTAGCGGGAGTCTCTGGGAGCAGTACTTC. Amino acids: CASSFSSGSLWEQYF. V usage is TRBV27 and J usage is TRBJ2-7; 10 nucleotides line up with TRBD2. CDR3 length: 15 residues. V was pared by 3 bases and J by 7 bases, with 9 bases of the junction left unmatched. Germline V CDR1 and CDR2: MNHEY, SMNVEV (reference sequence).

The count of this clone is one. The chain employs TRBV19 and TRBJ2-1, with TRBD2 identical over 7 bases. This CDR3 has 15 amino acids. Germline V gene sequence: CDR1 LNHDA, CDR2 SQIVND (reference sequence). The V and J ends lost 5 bases and 3 bases, in that order; junction bases with no gene match: 7. CDR3 sequence (DNA): TGTGCCAGTAGTGAAGTAGCGGGCAGCTACAATGAGCAGTTCTTC. Translation gives CASSEVAGSYNEQFF.

CDR3 sequence reads: CASSLTTSENNEQFF. CDR3 coding DNA: TGTGCCAGCAGCTTAACAACTAGCGAAAACAATGAGCAGTTCTTC. V gene TRBV7-9 combines with J gene TRBJ2-1; 7 bases line up with TRBD2. The ends lost 2 bases at V and 5 bases at J; junction bases unmatched: 6. The V gene's germline CDR1 is SEHNR and CDR2 FQNEAQ (reference sequence). The CDR3 has 15 residues. Drawing the rest from reference TRBV7-9 and TRBJ2-1, the complete variable domain is DTGVSQNPRHKITKRGQNVTFRCDPISEHNRLYWYRQTLGQGPEFLTYFQNEAQLEKSRLLSDRFSAERPKGSFSTLEIQRTEQGDSAMYLCASSLTTSENNEQFFGPGTRLTVL.

The CDR3 DNA is TGTGCCAGCAGCAGACTGGACAGTTCAGGGACCCAGTACTTC. Amino acids: CASSRLDSSGTQYF. The J gene is TRBJ2-5, the V gene TRBV13; D possibly corresponds to TRBD1 (6 bases). The CDR3 runs to 14 residues. Germline lookup yields CDR1 PRHDT and CDR2 FYEKMQ (reference sequence). Trimming shortened V by 5 bases and J by 7 bases, and 17 bases separated the two germline ends. The full variable domain, in which reference TRBV13 and TRBJ2-5 provide the parts outside the CDR3, is AAGVIQSPRHLIKEKRETATLKCYPIPRHDTVYWYQQGPGQDPQFLISFYEKMQSDKGSIPDRFSAQQFSDYHSELNMSSLELGDSALYFCASSRLDSSGTQYFGPGTRLLVL.

This chain connects TRBV6-5 to TRBJ2-7; perhaps TRBD2 as D (6 bases). The CDR3 consists of 16 residues. V was clipped by 1 base and J by 1 base, with 14 bases between them. In germline, CDR1 is MNHEY, CDR2 SVGAGI. CDR3 coding DNA: TGTGCCAGCAGTTACTTCCCTAGCGAATCGTCCTACGAGCAGTACTTC. This codes for CASSYFPSESSYEQYF.

The chain employs TRBV7-9 and TRBJ2-1; 7 bases align to TRBD2. Per germline, CDR1 SEHNR and CDR2 FQNEAQ (reference sequence). This CDR3 region has 13 residues. The V gene end was trimmed by 6 bases and the J gene end by 3 bases; junction bases not matched to a gene: 2. DNA for the CDR3: TGTGCCAGCAGGGGCGGGAGCTACAATGAGCAGTTCTTC. It translates to CASRGGSYNEQFF.

This chain connects TRBV5-1 to TRBJ2-3; 13 positions agree with TRBD2. The CDR3 totals 16 residues. Germline loops: CDR1 SGHRS, CDR2 YFSETQ. V trimming: 4 bases; J trimming: 2 bases; junction bases outside the gene matches: 4. The CDR3 sequence: CASSQLAGGVTDTQYF. DNA of the CDR3: TGCGCCAGCAGCCAACTAGCGGGAGGGGTCACAGATACGCAGTATTTT.

The chain recombines TRBV7-6 with TRBJ1-1; D is undetermined. Germline V gives CDR1 SGHVS, CDR2 FNYEAQ. Trimming removed 3 bases from V and 4 bases from J, with 12 bases in between. The CDR3 spans 14 residues. The CDR3 is CASSFYIGGTEAFF. The DNA for the CDR3 is TGTGCCAGCAGCTTCTACATCGGCGGCACTGAAGCTTTCTTT.

This chain links TRBV28 with TRBJ1-2; TRBD1 matches 8 bases. The germline CDR1 and CDR2 sequences are MDHEN and SYDVKM. The junction had 17 bases not matched to a gene; V was cut back by 10 bases and J by 7 bases. This CDR3 spans 15 amino acids. CDR3: CATWGQGAFTGGYTF. CDR3 sequence (DNA): TGTGCCACCTGGGGGCAGGGGGCGTTTACTGGTGGCTACACCTTC.